This T cell receptor (beta chain) originates from a study of shared clonotypes between healthy human individuals. How the authors handled the data: Filtering differed because ImmunoSEQ produced junction-only sequences that carried no quality scores. Here immunoSEQ multiplex PCR was the method, and the copy in TCRdb shows in-frame clones only, minus some. V and J calls and clone size are given by that table; D and trimming were obtained from the DNA. The sample has some 1,600,000 clones; nearly 99% are singletons. CD45RA+ naive and CD45RA-negative memory subsets were separated from CD4+ cells. As for this clone: Its antigen is as yet unknown.

Points from the study as a whole: Some naive CD4 clonotypes, 4% to 6%, turned up in common across several donors. Limited genetic and exposure-history diversity came from having few donors.

Trimming stripped 4 bases from V and 0 bases from J, with 16 bases between. There are 16 residues in the CDR3. The germline CDR1 and CDR2 sequences are SGHNT and YYREEE (reference sequence). The receptor's source is a man aged 30-40 years in good health. J is TRBJ1-1 and V is TRBV5-4; no clear D. The material sequenced was naive CD4+ T cells sorted from blood. Documented subset: CD45RA+ positively selected. The CDR3 is CASSPVRATMNTEAFF. CDR3 coding DNA: TGTGCCAGCAGCCCCGTGAGAGCCACTATGAACACTGAAGCTTTCTTT. Variable domain in full (rest from reference TRBV5-4 and TRBJ1-1): ETGVTQSPTHLIKTRGQQVTLRCSSQSGHNTVSWYQQALGQGPQFIFQYYREEENGRGNFPPRFSGLQFPNYSSELNVNALELDDSALYLCASSPVRATMNTEAFFGQGTRLTVV.